These 4 T cell receptor beta chains were sequenced from one sample in a study of cytomegalovirus exposure and HLA in healthy donors. In the PCR, 60 Vbeta and 13 Jbeta primers were used. Only in-frame clones appear in the TCRdb table, and some are missing; sequencing was by immunoSEQ multiplex PCR. The sample has approximately 100,000 clones, roughly 80% seen once. The specimen sequenced was PBMCs. These receptor sequences come from a man over 45 in good health and CMV-seropositive.

The chain has TRBV7-9 and TRBJ2-2, with D tentatively TRBD1 (6 bases). Trimming shortened V by 1 base and J by 5 bases, and 8 bases separated the two germline ends. Germline CDR1 is SEHNR and CDR2 is FQNEAQ (reference sequence). The CDR3 extends over 14 amino acids. This chain's CDR3 is CASSLGGGTGELFF. The CDR3 DNA sequence: TGTGCCAGCAGCTTAGGAGGGGGAACCGGGGAGCTGTTTTTT.

The chain combines TRBV18 with TRBJ2-3; 7 positions match TRBD2. Germline V lookup: CDR1 KGHSH, CDR2 LQKENI. The CDR3 spans 14 residues. Trimming at V came to 5 bases and at J to 3 bases, leaving 5 bases not matched to a gene. CDR3 coding DNA: TGTGCCAGCTCATCCGGGACTACTACAGATACGCAGTATTTT. It is translated as CASSSGTTTDTQYF. Supplemented by reference TRBV18 and TRBJ2-3, the full variable domain reads NAGVMQNPRHLVRRRGQEARLRCSPMKGHSHVYWYRQLPEEGLKFMVYLQKENIIDESGMPKERFSAEFPKEGPSILRIQQVVRGDSAAYFCASSSGTTTDTQYFGPGTRLTVL.

The rearrangement uses TRBV7-3 and TRBJ2-7, with a possible D match to TRBD2 (6 bases). Germline V gene lookup returns CDR1 SGHTA and CDR2 FQGTGA. CDR3 size: 15 residues. The germline V and J ends were trimmed by 5 bases and 0 bases, with 14 bases remaining between them. CDR3 sequence: CASSPSSVSSYEQYF. The CDR3, as DNA: TGTGCCAGCAGCCCCTCTAGCGTTAGCTCCTACGAGCAGTACTTC.

This chain joins TRBV7-9 and TRBJ1-3, with TRBD1 as a possible D gene (6 bases). Germline V gives CDR1 SEHNR, CDR2 FQNEAQ (reference sequence). V was cut by 5 bases and J by 8 bases, with 10 bases left in between. This CDR3 region has 12 residues. This CDR3 is CASSPEGDTIYF. DNA of the CDR3: TGTGCCAGCAGCCCAGAGGGGGACACCATATATTTT.